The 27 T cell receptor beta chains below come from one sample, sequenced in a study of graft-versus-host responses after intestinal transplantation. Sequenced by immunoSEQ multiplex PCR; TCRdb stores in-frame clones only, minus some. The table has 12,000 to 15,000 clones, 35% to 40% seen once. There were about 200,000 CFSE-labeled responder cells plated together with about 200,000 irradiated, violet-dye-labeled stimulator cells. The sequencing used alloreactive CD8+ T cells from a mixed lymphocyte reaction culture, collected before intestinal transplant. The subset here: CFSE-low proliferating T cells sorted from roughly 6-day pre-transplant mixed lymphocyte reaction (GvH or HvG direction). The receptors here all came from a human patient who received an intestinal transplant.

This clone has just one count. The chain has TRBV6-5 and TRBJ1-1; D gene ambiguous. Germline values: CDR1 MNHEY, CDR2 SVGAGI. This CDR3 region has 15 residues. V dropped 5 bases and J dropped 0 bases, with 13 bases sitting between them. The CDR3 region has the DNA TGTGCCAGCAGTGTTCTGGGCAGGATGAACACTGAAGCTTTCTTT. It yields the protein CASSVLGRMNTEAFF.

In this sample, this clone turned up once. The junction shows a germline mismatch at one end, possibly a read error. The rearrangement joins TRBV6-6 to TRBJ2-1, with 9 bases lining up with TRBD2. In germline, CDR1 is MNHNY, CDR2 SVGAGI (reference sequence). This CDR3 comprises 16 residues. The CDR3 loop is CAGSLIAGGPYNEQFF. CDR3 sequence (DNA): TGTGCCGGCAGTTTGATCGCGGGGGGGCCGTACAATGAGCAGTTCTTC.

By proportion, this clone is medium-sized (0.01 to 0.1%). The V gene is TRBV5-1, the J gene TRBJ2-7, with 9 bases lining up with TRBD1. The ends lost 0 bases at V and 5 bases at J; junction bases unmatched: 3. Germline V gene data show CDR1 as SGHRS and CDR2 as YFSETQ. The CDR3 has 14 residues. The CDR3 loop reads CASSLGQGGDEQYF. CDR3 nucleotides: TGCGCCAGCAGCTTGGGACAGGGGGGAGACGAGCAGTACTTC.

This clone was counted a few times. The CDR3 loop is CASSPYVAGVADTQYF. CDR3 in DNA: TGTGCCAGCAGCCCCTACGTAGCGGGAGTGGCAGATACGCAGTATTTT. The chain links TRBV9 to TRBJ2-3; 9 bases are a match to TRBD2. Per the germline V gene, CDR1 is SGDLS and CDR2 is YYNGEE. The J segment lost 4 bases and the V segment lost 4 bases, leaving 10 bases of the junction unmatched. There are 16 residues in the CDR3. Using reference TRBV9 and TRBJ2-3 for the parts outside the CDR3, the full variable domain is DSGVTQTPKHLITATGQRVTLRCSPRSGDLSVYWYQQSLDQGLQFLIQYYNGEERAKGNILERFSAQQFPDLHSELNLSSLELGDSALYFCASSPYVAGVADTQYFGPGTRLTVL.

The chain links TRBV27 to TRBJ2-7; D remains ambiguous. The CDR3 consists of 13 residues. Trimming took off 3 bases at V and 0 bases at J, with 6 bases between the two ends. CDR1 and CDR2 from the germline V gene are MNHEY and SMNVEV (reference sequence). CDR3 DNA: TGTGCCAGCAGTTTGGCGGCCTCCTACGAGCAGTACTTC. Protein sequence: CASSLAASYEQYF.

CDR3 in DNA: TGTGCCAGCAGCTTCGCGGGGAGGTACGAGCAGTACTTC. Translating gives CASSFAGRYEQYF. The chain joins TRBV7-9 to TRBJ2-7, with a tentative D call TRBD2 (6 bases). Trimming left V 3 bases short and J 4 bases short, with 10 bases between. Germline V gene data show CDR1 as SEHNR and CDR2 as FQNEAQ (reference sequence). This CDR3 contains 13 residues. The full variable domain, rest sourced from reference TRBV7-9 and TRBJ2-7, is DTGVSQNPRHKITKRGQNVTFRCDPISEHNRLYWYRQTLGQGPEFLTYFQNEAQLEKSRLLSDRFSAERPKGSFSTLEIQRTEQGDSAMYLCASSFAGRYEQYFGPGTRLTVT.

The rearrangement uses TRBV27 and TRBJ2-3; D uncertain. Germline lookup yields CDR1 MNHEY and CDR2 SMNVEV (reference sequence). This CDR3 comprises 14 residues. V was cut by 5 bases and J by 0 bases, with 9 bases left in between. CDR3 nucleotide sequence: TGTGCCAGCAGTCCCCTTATAAGCACAGATACGCAGTATTTT. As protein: CASSPLISTDTQYF.

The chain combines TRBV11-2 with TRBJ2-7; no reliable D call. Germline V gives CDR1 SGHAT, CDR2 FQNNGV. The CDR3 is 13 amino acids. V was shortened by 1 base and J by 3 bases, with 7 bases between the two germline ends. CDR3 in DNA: TGTGCCAGCAGCTTAGCCCCCCTCTACGAGCAGTACTTC. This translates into CASSLAPLYEQYF.

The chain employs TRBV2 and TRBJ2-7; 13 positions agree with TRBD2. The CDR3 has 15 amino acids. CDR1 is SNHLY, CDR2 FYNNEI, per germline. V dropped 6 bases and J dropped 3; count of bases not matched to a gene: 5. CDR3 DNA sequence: TGTGCCAGCAGGGCCGGGACTAGCGGGATCTACGAGCAGTACTTC. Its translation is CASRAGTSGIYEQYF.

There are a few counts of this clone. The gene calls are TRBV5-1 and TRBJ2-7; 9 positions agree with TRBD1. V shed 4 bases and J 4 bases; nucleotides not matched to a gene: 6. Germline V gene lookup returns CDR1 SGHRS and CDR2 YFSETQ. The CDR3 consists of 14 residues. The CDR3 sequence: CASSSGTGPYEQYF. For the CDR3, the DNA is TGCGCCAGCAGCAGTGGGACAGGGCCGTACGAGCAGTACTTC.

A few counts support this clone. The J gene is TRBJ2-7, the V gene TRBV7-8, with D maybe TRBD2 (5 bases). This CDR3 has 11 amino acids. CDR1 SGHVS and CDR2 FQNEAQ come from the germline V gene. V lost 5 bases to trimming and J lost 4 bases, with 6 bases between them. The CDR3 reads CASSGSYEQYF. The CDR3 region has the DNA TGTGCCAGCAGCGGGAGTTACGAGCAGTACTTC.

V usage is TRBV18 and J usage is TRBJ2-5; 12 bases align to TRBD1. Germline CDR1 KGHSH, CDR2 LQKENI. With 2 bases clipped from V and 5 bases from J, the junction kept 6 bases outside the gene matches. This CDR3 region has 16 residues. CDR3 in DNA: TGTGCCAGCTCACCAGTTGGGACAGGGGGCGAGGAGACCCAGTACTTC. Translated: CASSPVGTGGEETQYF.

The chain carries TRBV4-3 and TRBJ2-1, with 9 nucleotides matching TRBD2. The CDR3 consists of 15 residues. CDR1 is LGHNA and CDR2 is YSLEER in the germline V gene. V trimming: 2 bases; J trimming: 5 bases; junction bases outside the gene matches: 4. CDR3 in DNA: TGCGCCAGCAGCCAACTAGCGGGGACCGACAATGAGCAGTTCTTC. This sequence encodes CASSQLAGTDNEQFF.

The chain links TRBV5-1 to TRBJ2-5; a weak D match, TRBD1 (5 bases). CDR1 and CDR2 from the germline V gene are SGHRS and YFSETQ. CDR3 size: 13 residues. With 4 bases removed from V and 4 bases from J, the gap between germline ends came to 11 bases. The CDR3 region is CASSPPGLETQYF. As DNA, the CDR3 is TGCGCCAGCAGCCCCCCAGGGTTAGAGACCCAGTACTTC.

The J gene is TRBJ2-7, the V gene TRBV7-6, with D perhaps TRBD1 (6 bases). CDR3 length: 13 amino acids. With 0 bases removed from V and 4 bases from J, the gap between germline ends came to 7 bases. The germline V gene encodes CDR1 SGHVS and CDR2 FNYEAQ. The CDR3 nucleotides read TGTGCCAGCAGCTTAGCAGGGGGTTACGAGCAGTACTTC. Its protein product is CASSLAGGYEQYF.

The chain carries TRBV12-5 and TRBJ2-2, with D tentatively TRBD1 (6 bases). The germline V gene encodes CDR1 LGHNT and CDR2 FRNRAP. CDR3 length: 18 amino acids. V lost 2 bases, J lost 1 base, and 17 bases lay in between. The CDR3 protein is CASGLTPTGLGNTGELFF. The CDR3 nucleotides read TGTGCTAGTGGTTTGACCCCCACAGGGCTCGGGAACACCGGGGAGCTGTTTTTT.

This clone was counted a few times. CDR3 sequence reads: CASSPITDNEQFF. The CDR3 DNA reads as TGTGCCAGTAGTCCTATTACAGACAATGAGCAGTTCTTC. This sequence joins TRBV19 and TRBJ2-1; D is uncertain. V shed 5 bases and J shed 5 bases, with 10 bases lying between them. This CDR3 is built from 13 residues. The germline CDR1 and CDR2 sequences are LNHDA and SQIVND (reference sequence).

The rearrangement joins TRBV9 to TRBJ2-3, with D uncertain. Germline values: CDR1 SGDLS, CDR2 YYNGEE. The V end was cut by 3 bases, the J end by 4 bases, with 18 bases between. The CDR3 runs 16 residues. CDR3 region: CASSEIGGGDADTQYF. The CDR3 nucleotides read TGTGCCAGCAGCGAGATAGGCGGCGGCGATGCAGATACGCAGTATTTT. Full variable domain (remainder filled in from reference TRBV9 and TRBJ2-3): DSGVTQTPKHLITATGQRVTLRCSPRSGDLSVYWYQQSLDQGLQFLIQYYNGEERAKGNILERFSAQQFPDLHSELNLSSLELGDSALYFCASSEIGGGDADTQYFGPGTRLTVL.

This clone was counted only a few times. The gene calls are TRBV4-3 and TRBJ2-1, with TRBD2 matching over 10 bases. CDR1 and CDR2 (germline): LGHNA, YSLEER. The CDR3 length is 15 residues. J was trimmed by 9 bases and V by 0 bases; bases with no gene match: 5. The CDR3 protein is CASSQDRLAGAEQFF. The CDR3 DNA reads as TGCGCCAGCAGCCAAGATCGCCTAGCGGGGGCTGAGCAGTTCTTC.

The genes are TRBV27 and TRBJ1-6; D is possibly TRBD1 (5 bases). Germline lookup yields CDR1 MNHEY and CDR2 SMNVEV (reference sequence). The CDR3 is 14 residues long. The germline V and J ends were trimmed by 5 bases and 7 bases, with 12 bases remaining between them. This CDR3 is CASSLRSGNSPLHF. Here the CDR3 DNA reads TGTGCCAGCAGTCTCCGGTCAGGGAATTCACCCCTCCACTTT.

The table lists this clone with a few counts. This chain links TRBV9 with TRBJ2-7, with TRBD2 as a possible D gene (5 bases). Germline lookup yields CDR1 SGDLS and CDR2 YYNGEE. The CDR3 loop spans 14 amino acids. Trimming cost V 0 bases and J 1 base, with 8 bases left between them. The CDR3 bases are TGTGCCAGCAGCGTAGACGAGGGTTCCTACGAGCAGTACTTC. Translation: CASSVDEGSYEQYF.

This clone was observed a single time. The CDR3 bases are TGTGCCAGCAGTGAATTGAACGCGGGGGCCCTCTACAATGAGCAGTTCTTC. Translated: CASSELNAGALYNEQFF. The rearrangement uses TRBV25-1 and TRBJ2-1; tentative D call: TRBD2 (7 bases). V was pared by 1 base and J by 3 bases, with 16 bases between. CDR1 is MGHDK and CDR2 is SYGVNS in the germline V gene. The CDR3 extends over 17 amino acids.

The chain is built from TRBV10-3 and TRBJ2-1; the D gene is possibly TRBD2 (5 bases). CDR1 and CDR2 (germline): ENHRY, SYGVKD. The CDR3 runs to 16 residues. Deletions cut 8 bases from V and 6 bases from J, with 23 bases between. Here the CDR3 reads CAIASLLVVSSNEQFF. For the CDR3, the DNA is TGTGCCATCGCTTCCCTACTAGTGGTAAGCAGCAATGAGCAGTTCTTC.

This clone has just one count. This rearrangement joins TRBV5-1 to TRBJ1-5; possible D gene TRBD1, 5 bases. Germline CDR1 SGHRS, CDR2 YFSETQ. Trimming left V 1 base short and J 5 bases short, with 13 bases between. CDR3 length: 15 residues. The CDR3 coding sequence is TGCGCCAGCAGCTTGTGGTCCGGGGGATATCAGCCCCAGCATTTT. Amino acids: CASSLWSGGYQPQHF.

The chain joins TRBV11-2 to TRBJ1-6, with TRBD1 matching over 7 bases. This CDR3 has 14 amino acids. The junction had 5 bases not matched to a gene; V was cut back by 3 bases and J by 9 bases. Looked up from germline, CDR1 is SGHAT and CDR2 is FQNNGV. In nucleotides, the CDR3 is TGTGCCAGCAGCTTCGACAGGGTGGGTTCACCCCTCCACTTT. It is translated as CASSFDRVGSPLHF.

The CDR3 sequence is CASSLGSGAPGELFF. Here the CDR3 DNA reads TGTGCCAGCAGCTTAGGGAGTGGGGCTCCCGGGGAGCTGTTTTTT. V is TRBV7-6 and J is TRBJ2-2; D is perhaps TRBD1 (5 bases). Germline CDR1 reads SGHVS; CDR2 reads FNYEAQ. The germline V and J ends were trimmed by 1 base and 6 bases, with 12 bases remaining between them. The CDR3 spans 15 residues.

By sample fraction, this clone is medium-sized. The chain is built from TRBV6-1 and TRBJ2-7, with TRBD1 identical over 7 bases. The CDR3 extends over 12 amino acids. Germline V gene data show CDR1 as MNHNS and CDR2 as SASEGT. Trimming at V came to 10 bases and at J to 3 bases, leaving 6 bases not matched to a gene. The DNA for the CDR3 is TGTGCCACGCGATGGGACAGCTACGAGCAGTACTTC. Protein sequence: CATRWDSYEQYF.